This T cell receptor (beta chain) was found in a study of regulatory T cells in long-lasting Graves disease. Study-wide context: Duration of antithyroid drug therapy among newly diagnosed Graves' patients was under 3 months. Findings and limits, study-wide: TRBV28, TRBJ1-2 and TRBJ2-5 were segments that persistent disease favored.

Documented time point: newly diagnosed GD, antithyroid drugs for less than 3 months. The authors made the TCR library using RNA they extracted from PBMCs. The junction had 2 bases not matched to a gene; V was cut back by 1 base and J by 3 bases. Germline-derived CDR1 and CDR2 are LGHNA and YNFKEQ. The CDR3 runs to 15 residues. Arm-PCR with iRepertoire HTBI primers amplified the CDR3 regions for these TCR beta libraries. One entry per CDR3 protein results from TCRdb running MiXCR on the multiplex PCR reads. The sample includes 350,000 to 450,000 distinct CDR3 sequences, about 16% of them seen just once. In regard to this clonotype: The antigen is not known.

Separately, the same data were catalogued under a study of T cells in Graves' hyperthyroidism and ophthalmopathy. From that study: Researchers ran a first-round RT-PCR on the TCR CDR3 using the HTBI primer set. Blood also carried most thyroid clonotypes expanded above 0.001.

The sample here was peripheral blood mononuclear cells (PBMCs), taken at new diagnosis, from a patient treated with antithyroid drugs. The J gene is TRBJ2-1, the V gene TRBV4-2, with TRBD2 identical over 8 bases. The receptor was derived from a woman between 25 and 40 years old with Graves disease. Here the CDR3 reads CASSQASGFYNEQFF. In DNA, the CDR3 is TGTGCCAGCAGCCAAGCTAGCGGGTTCTACAATGAGCAGTTCTTC.